A single sample gave rise to the 13 T cell receptor beta chains below, sequenced in a study of cytomegalovirus exposure and HLA in healthy donors (TCRdb year 2017). Preparation of the library involved the immunoSEQ multiplex PCR assay. Not all clones reach the TCRdb copy of this immuneACCESS table, which keeps in-frame sequences only. Checked studies attribute under half of the gap to unresolved V genes and leave the rest unexplained. Recorded for this sample are 98,000 or so clones; more than 90% of them occurred a single time. The top ten constitute under 0.75% of the sample. Sequenced: PBMCs. The origin of the receptors is a woman aged 18-35 years in good health and CMV-seronegative.

The chain combines TRBV7-2 with TRBJ2-7; maybe TRBD2 (5 bases). V dropped 4 bases and J dropped 5 bases, with 12 bases sitting between them. Germline V gene sequence: CDR1 SGHTA, CDR2 FQGNSA. This CDR3 comprises 13 residues. The CDR3 DNA reads TGTGCCAGCAGCTCCCTAGCTAGCCACGAGCAGTACTTC. It translates to CASSSLASHEQYF.

The chain links TRBV18 to TRBJ1-6; a possible D gene is TRBD1 (5 bases). Trimming removed 3 bases at V and 7 bases at J, with 16 bases between. The germline V gene encodes CDR1 KGHSH and CDR2 LQKENI. This CDR3 region has 16 residues. Here the CDR3 reads CASSPRAQVLNSPLHF. The CDR3 DNA is TGTGCCAGCTCACCCCGGGCACAGGTCCTGAATTCACCCCTCCACTTT.

The gene calls are TRBV18 and TRBJ1-1; D is unclear. The CDR3 totals 14 residues. V was trimmed by 2 bases and J by 0 bases, leaving 7 bases between them. Germline values: CDR1 KGHSH, CDR2 LQKENI. The CDR3 DNA reads as TGTGCCAGCTCACCAGGACTGCTGAACACTGAAGCTTTCTTT. This gives the protein CASSPGLLNTEAFF.

This chain's CDR3 is CASSPRDREAFF. CDR3 bases: TGTGCCAGCAGCCCCCGGGACAGAGAAGCTTTCTTT. This sequence joins TRBV14 and TRBJ1-1, with 7 bases matching TRBD1. The CDR3 consists of 12 residues. Germline V gene lookup returns CDR1 SGHDN and CDR2 FVKESK. With 4 bases clipped from V and 8 bases from J, the junction kept 4 bases outside the gene matches.

The CDR3 nucleotides are TGTGCCAGCAGAGGGGGACCGGCCCCGGCTGGCTACACCTTC. Translation gives CASRGGPAPAGYTF. The V and J genes are TRBV28 and TRBJ1-2, with a possible D match to TRBD1 (6 bases). CDR1 and CDR2 from the germline V gene are MDHEN and SYDVKM. The CDR3 spans 14 residues. Trimming took off 6 bases at V and 7 bases at J, with 18 bases between the two ends.

The chain has TRBV10-2 and TRBJ1-2, with 8 bases aligning to TRBD1. Germline CDR1 is WSHSY and CDR2 is SAAADI. CDR3 length: 15 amino acids. V trimming: 4 bases; J trimming: 3 bases; junction bases outside the gene matches: 7. As DNA, the CDR3 is TGCGCCAGCAGTGGGCCGACAGGGGAGGACTATGGCTACACCTTC. Residues: CASSGPTGEDYGYTF.

The rearrangement uses TRBV7-8 and TRBJ1-3; TRBD1 agrees at 9 bases. The CDR3 spans 18 residues. The ends lost 0 bases at V and 0 bases at J; junction bases unmatched: 6. CDR1 and CDR2 from the germline V gene are SGHVS and FQNEAQ. This chain's CDR3 is CASSLAAYRGRSGNTIYF. CDR3 coding DNA: TGTGCCAGCAGCTTAGCGGCCTACAGGGGGCGCTCTGGAAACACCATATATTTT.

This sequence joins TRBV28 and TRBJ1-4; no clear D gene. The V and J ends lost 6 bases and 8 bases respectively, with 16 bases between them. Germline V lookup: CDR1 MDHEN, CDR2 SYDVKM. CDR3 length: 14 amino acids. CDR3 residues: CASSAPEGGEKLFF. The CDR3 coding sequence is TGTGCCAGCAGCGCCCCGGAGGGAGGGGAAAAACTGTTTTTT. Full variable domain (rest looked up from reference TRBV28 and TRBJ1-4): DVKVTQSSRYLVKRTGEKVFLECVQDMDHENMFWYRQDPGLGLRLIYFSYDVKMKEKGDIPEGYSVSREKKERFSLILESASTNQTSMYLCASSAPEGGEKLFFGSGTQLSVL.

The V call is TRBV28, the J call TRBJ1-6; TRBD1 agrees at 9 bases. Germline-derived CDR1 and CDR2 are MDHEN and SYDVKM. The CDR3 totals 15 residues. V shed 6 bases, J shed 4 bases, and the junction held 4 bases outside the gene matches. The CDR3 protein is CASRRGTGYNSPLHF. The CDR3 DNA sequence: TGTGCCAGCAGACGCGGGACAGGGTATAATTCACCCCTCCACTTT.

This chain uses TRBV10-2 with TRBJ2-5, with D possibly matching TRBD2 (7 bases). This CDR3 is 14 amino acids long. The V and J ends lost 8 bases and 2 bases respectively, with 15 bases between them. CDR1 WSHSY and CDR2 SAAADI come from the germline V gene. The CDR3 nucleotides are TGCGCCAGCGCCTCCGGGGGGACACAAGAGACCCAGTACTTC. Protein product: CASASGGTQETQYF.

CDR3 in DNA: TGTGCCAGCAGCCCGGGACAGGGGGCCGGGGAGCTGTTTTTT. It yields the protein CASSPGQGAGELFF. The gene calls are TRBV7-3 and TRBJ2-2; 11 nucleotides align to TRBD1. The V gene end was trimmed by 5 bases and the J gene end by 6 bases; junction bases not matched to a gene: 2. Germline-derived CDR1 and CDR2 are SGHTA and FQGTGA. CDR3 length: 14 amino acids.

DNA of the CDR3: TGTGCCAGCAGATTCGACAGGGACTCTGGCTACACCTTC. Its translation: CASRFDRDSGYTF. The chain uses TRBV6-6 and TRBJ1-2; the match to TRBD1 covers 7 bases. The junction had 8 bases not matched to a gene; V was cut back by 6 bases and J by 7 bases. The CDR3 has 13 residues. Germline V CDR1 and CDR2: MNHNY, SVGAGI (reference sequence).

V and J are TRBV11-1 and TRBJ1-2; D may be TRBD1 (5 bases). Germline V gives CDR1 SGHAT, CDR2 FQDESV (reference sequence). This CDR3 spans 15 amino acids. Trimming took 2 bases from V and 2 from J, leaving 12 bases between them. The CDR3 bases are TGTGCCAGCAGCTTATTCAGTACAGGAAACTATGGCTACACCTTC. Translating it yields CASSLFSTGNYGYTF.